This T cell receptor (beta chain) was captured by sequencing in a study of long-term antiretroviral therapy in people with HIV. Investigators performed immunoSEQ version v3.0 at survey level. The data were produced by immunoSEQ multiplex PCR, yet TCRdb's version contains in-frame clones alone and is incomplete. Here the sample spans tens of thousands of clones, roughly 82% being singletons. V dropped 3 bases and J dropped 1 base, with 12 bases sitting between them. CDR3 length: 15 residues. Germline CDR1 and CDR2: KGHSH and LQKENI. Turning to this clone: What it recognizes is unknown.

Study-wide results and caveats: An increase in diversity followed ART, yet levels stayed below transplant donor controls. Documentation of ART adherence, viral resistance or therapy changes was absent.

V is TRBV18 and J is TRBJ2-5; D is perhaps TRBD1 (6 bases). This TCR was sampled from a man between 45 and 60 years old with HIV. The specimen was unsorted PBMCs, collected 3 years after starting antiretroviral therapy. In nucleotides, the CDR3 is TGTGCCAGCTCACCTACCGGGACACCCCAAGAGACCCAGTACTTC. Amino acids: CASSPTGTPQETQYF.